The clone carrying this T cell receptor beta chain is deemed medium-sized. Its antigen is unknown. Template input was genomic DNA from bulk tumor (around 610 ng per sample). Surgery yielded several widely spaced biopsies per primary tumor. It was patients with untreated, newly diagnosed non-small cell lung cancer who underwent curative surgery. Having surgery with curative intent, the donors were patients newly diagnosed with non-small cell lung cancer. Multiplex PCR was performed with 32 V and 13 J primers, and it amplified TCR beta CDR3. TCRdb redid the calling of the multiplex PCR reads with MiXCR, one entry per CDR3 protein. The table shows approximately 6,000 distinct CDR3 sequences, with roughly 20% occurring only once. There are 13 residues in the CDR3. Germline values: CDR1 SGHTA, CDR2 FQGNSA. V gave up 5 bases and J gave up 7 bases, with 12 bases separating them. This sample stems from a study of immune heterogeneity within non-small cell lung tumors. Study-wide points: Identical dominant CDR3 beta clonotypes recurred among a patient's tumor sites, alongside site-unique high-frequency clones. With an R of approximately 0.32, local T-cell clonality correlated moderately but significantly with local tumor mutational burden.

The sample consisted of lung tumor tissue. This sequence joins TRBV7-2 and TRBJ1-5; D gene ambiguous. The receptor comes from a man between 60 and 75 years old with non-small cell lung cancer. For the CDR3, the DNA is TGTGCCAGCAGCCCCCGGACGGGACAGCCCCAGCATTTT. This translates into CASSPRTGQPQHF.